This entry features one T cell receptor beta chain sequence. Its antigen is still unknown. Per-base qualities were not stored, and no clone one base away is much larger. The entry originates in a study of cytomegalovirus exposure and HLA in healthy donors (dated by TCRdb to 2015 to 2018). At the level of the whole study: An earlier analysis of some 550 of the donors reported roughly 270 Gb of sequence data and more than 90 million unique TCR beta sequences from about 200 million T cells. An early release that covered several hundred HLA-typed donors contained about 290 gigabases of sequencing data and 75 million to 100 million unique TCR sequences. Of the roughly 400 genotyped donors, 80% to 90% were placed in the genetic ancestry cluster associated with self-reported Caucasian donors. The study was designed to test whether signatures of past pathogen exposure could be identified by cataloging public T cell receptors. The study used immunosequencing to profile the T cell repertoires of under 700 subjects and linked those repertoires to cytomegalovirus serostatus. Besides the first cohort of 550 to 750 subjects, a separate validation cohort made up of roughly 130 different subjects was used. To predict cytomegalovirus infection status, the study combined high-throughput TCR immunosequencing, statistical association of individual TCRs with disease status, and machine learning. In a later analysis, previously published TCR beta repertoires from several hundred donors were re-analyzed and high-resolution HLA genotyping was added so that TCR occurrence patterns could be studied. The later analysis used no new phenotypic data to find candidate immune exposures, relying instead on TCR beta sequences and their occurrence across donors. An earlier analysis of some 500 of the donors used high-throughput TCR beta sequencing to judge whether each TCR beta V gene segment behaved as functional or pseudogenic. Donor age, sex, ethnicity and CMV serostatus were collected together with the repertoire data. Genome-wide SNP genotypes for about three fifths of the roughly 700 donors were used in a later genetic analysis, which treated that subset as a discovery cohort. All discovery cohort repertoires had been generated using a single sequencing platform. HLA typing included class I and class II loci at four-digit resolution. The number of donors typed differed by locus, with about 629-630 for A, B, C, DRB1 and DQB1, roughly 550 for DQA1, 600 to 610 for DPA1, and 400 to 490 for DPB1. Because of strong linkage in the cohort, five DR-DQ haplotypes were treated as single units for association and clustering. Among a few hundred genotyped donors of the cohort, an average of around 240,000 unique TCR beta nucleotide sequences were sequenced per donor, around a sixth of them non-productive. The research as a whole found: Because some donors lacked HLA typing at each locus, the association tests relied only on the typed subset. The sequencing pipeline was judged likely to have produced a cluster of highly shared sequence variants as a technical artifact. Most CMV-associated TCR beta chains appeared to be HLA-restricted in a later analysis, and the HLA associations seemed to be driven largely by CMV exposure. The authors suggested that the approach could potentially be generalized to other disease states and immunological phenotypes. The classifier was reported to diagnose cytomegalovirus status with high specificity and sensitivity in both the original and validation cohorts. A further reported finding was that TCR beta sequences accurately predicted the HLA-A and HLA-B alleles for most subjects in the first cohort. In a later genetic analysis, fewer N-insertions in productive TCRs were reported among donors in an Asian-associated ancestry cluster than the roughly 640-donor mean. Only TCR beta chains were sequenced in this cohort, and the absence of alpha or paired-chain data limited detectable features. The presence/absence analyses assumed that sequencing depth was roughly uniform across donors, and that assumption may not be true. Correlated functional status among segregating V segments might be attributable to linkage disequilibrium, but an unknown experimental factor could not be ruled out. Approximately 16 rarely observed V segments, including chromosome 9 orphons, were excluded from the earlier analysis of several hundred of the donors because counts were too low. In a later analysis, HLA-associated TCR beta chains showed more clonal expansion and lower generation probabilities than non-associated chains that were equally common. V-gene and J-gene trimming of TCR beta chains was associated with a missense DCLRE1C variant in a later genetic analysis, and the association was replicated in an independent cohort. Several of the top co-occurrence clusters appeared to be linked to parvovirus B19, influenza, CMV and Epstein-Barr virus, according to a later analysis. Broadly in line with IMGT annotations, most TCR beta V segments showed up in productive rearrangements about 87% or about 30% of the time in an earlier analysis of 587 of the donors. A later analysis associated 16,951 TCR beta sequences with specific HLA alleles at a false discovery rate of 0.05. In a later analysis, TCR association rates were found to vary across HLA loci, with the most associated TCRs seen for DRB1 alleles and the fewest for HLA-C alleles. Across donors, most TCR sequences were observed very rarely, whereas some public TCRs were present in many individuals. A few of the identified cytomegalovirus-associated TCR beta chains were confirmed in vitro to be specific for cytomegalovirus antigens. The 87-base-pair reads could not distinguish some IMGT-functional V segments, including TRBV6-2 and TRBV6-3, so those segments were excluded. Assigning TCR associations to individual alleles was difficult when HLA alleles, especially DR and DQ, strongly co-occurred. The study gave a list of about 170 TCR beta chains associated with cytomegalovirus. Immune exposure information for the cohort was limited to CMV serostatus.

The cohort was made up of under 800 healthy bone marrow donors. At the time of sampling, every cohort member was nominally healthy, though immune exposures that went unrecorded were likely present. CMV serostatus was recorded as positive for roughly 290 and negative for about half of the 666 cohort members, whereas no CMV serostatus was recorded for the donor in question. Each donor provided a peripheral blood sample, and peripheral blood mononuclear cells were used for TCR beta sequencing. Genomic DNA was extracted from the blood cell samples with the Qiagen DNeasy Blood Extraction Kit. Receptor amplification or capture employed the immunoSEQ multiplex PCR assay. The multiplex PCR relied on a mix of 60 forward primers for TCR Vbeta segments and 13 reverse primers for TCR Jbeta segments. Amplification of the CDR3 region of rearranged TCR beta genes was performed with a multiplex PCR assay on genomic DNA. The Illumina HiSeq System was used to sequence the amplified TCR beta libraries as 87-base-pair reads. Processing in the source paper ran as follows. In a later analysis, tens of millions of unique TCR beta chains were counted across the roughly 700 repertoires, and about 9.9 million of these chains were shared by at least two donors. To remove PCR and sequencing errors, raw reads were error-corrected and collapsed into unique sequences using a nearest-neighbor algorithm that merged closely related sequences. V, D and J gene segments were assigned by aligning CDR3 sequences to IMGT reference sequences. For a sequence to be retained, a match of at least six nucleotides to both a V gene segment and a J gene segment was required. Rearrangements were classified as productive when the CDR3 lacked stop codons and remained in frame with V and J, and all other rearrangements were classified as non-productive. Following IMGT convention, CDR3 was defined as the stretch from the second conserved V-encoded cysteine up to the conserved J-encoded phenylalanine. In an earlier analysis of around 640 of the donors, sequences lacking an unambiguous match to a single V gene segment were excluded. An earlier analysis of under 750 of the donors called V segments functional above 56.7% productive rearrangements and segregating when the between-donor standard deviation exceeded 5%. To diagnose cytomegalovirus status from the catalog of TCR beta chain sequences, a statistical classification framework was built. In a later analysis, TCR nucleotide sequences were compared against IMGT/GENE-DB human TR gene sequences so that V and J genes could be assigned. Using the TCRdist pipeline, a later analysis assigned CDR3 sequences along with most-parsimonious VDJ recombination scenarios. A later analysis defined each TCR beta chain by its CDR3 amino acid sequence plus V-gene family, and excluded reads lacking a unique V-gene family. To address suspected cross-contamination and a sequencing artifact, a later analysis removed roughly 580 highly shared, low-generation-probability nucleotide sequences. For each public chain, a later analysis derived a clonal expansion index from normalized ranks of inferred template counts within each repertoire. In a later analysis, generation probabilities were computed using a VDJ recombination model fitted to out-of-frame rearrangements, and the results were checked against IGoR. In a later analysis, hypergeometric tests were used to score TCR-TCR, TCR-HLA and TCR-CMV co-occurrence, with a repertoire-size bias correction applied to TCR pairs. A later analysis estimated false discovery rates by permuting HLA or CMV assignments 20 times. In a later analysis, co-occurring TCRs were grouped using DBSCAN, with TCRdist sequence similarity added in when clustering inside HLA-allele-positive subsets. For co-occurrence clustering, repertoires with fewer than 30,000 or more than 120,000 public chains were excluded, along with five repertoires with anomalous nucleotide sharing. The source is immuneACCESS, and TCRdb retained only in-frame sequences with V and J called. Part of the clones is not carried over; for the studies checked, unresolved V genes explain less than half of this, and the remainder is unexplained. V and J calls and clone size are copied from that table; D and trimming were computed from the DNA. The sample table contains 200,000 to 250,000 clones; only one count was recorded for 85% to 90% of them. The ten largest clones add up to 1% to 1.5% of the sample.

From the cysteine through the phenylalanine, the CDR3 covers 14 amino acids. The CDR3 DNA has 42 bases and is translated from base 1. Trimming takes 5 bases from V and 9 bases from J, and the germline ends sit 18 bases apart. The germline V gene yields SGHRS for CDR1 and YFSETQ for CDR2. The rearrangement joined TRBV5-1 to TRBJ2-1; the D gene cannot be named for sure. The source is a human donor in good health. The sample was PBMCs. The CDR3 protein is CASRLEYFSGEQFF. The base sequence is TGCGCCAGCAGACTCGAGTACTTCTCTGGTGAGCAGTTCTTC.